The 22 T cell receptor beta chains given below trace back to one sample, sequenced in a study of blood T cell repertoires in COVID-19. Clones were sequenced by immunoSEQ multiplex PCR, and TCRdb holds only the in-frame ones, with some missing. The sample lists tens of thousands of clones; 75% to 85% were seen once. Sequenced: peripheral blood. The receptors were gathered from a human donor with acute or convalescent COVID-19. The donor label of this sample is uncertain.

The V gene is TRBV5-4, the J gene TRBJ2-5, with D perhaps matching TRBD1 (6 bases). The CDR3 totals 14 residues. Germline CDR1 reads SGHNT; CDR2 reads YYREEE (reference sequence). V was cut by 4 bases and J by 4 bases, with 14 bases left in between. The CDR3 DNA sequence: TGTGCCAGCAGCGCACGACAGGTGTTAGAGACCCAGTACTTC. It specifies CASSARQVLETQYF.

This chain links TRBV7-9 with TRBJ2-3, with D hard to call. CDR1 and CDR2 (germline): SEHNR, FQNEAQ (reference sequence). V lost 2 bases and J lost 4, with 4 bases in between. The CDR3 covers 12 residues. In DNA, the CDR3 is TGTGCCAGCAGCTTACAGTCAGATACGCAGTATTTT. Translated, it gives CASSLQSDTQYF. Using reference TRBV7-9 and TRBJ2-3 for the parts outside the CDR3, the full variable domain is DTGVSQNPRHKITKRGQNVTFRCDPISEHNRLYWYRQTLGQGPEFLTYFQNEAQLEKSRLLSDRFSAERPKGSFSTLEIQRTEQGDSAMYLCASSLQSDTQYFGPGTRLTVL.

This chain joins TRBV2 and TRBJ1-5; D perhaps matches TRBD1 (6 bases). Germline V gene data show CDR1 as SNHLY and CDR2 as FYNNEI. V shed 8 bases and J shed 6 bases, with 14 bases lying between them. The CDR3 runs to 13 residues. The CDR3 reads CASQGLVGQPQHF. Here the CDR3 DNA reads TGTGCCAGCCAGGGGTTGGTCGGTCAGCCCCAGCATTTT. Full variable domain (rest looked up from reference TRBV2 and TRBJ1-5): EPEVTQTPSHQVTQMGQEVILRCVPISNHLYFYWYRQILGQKVEFLVSFYNNEISEKSEIFDDQFSVERPDGSNFTLKIRSTKLEDSAMYFCASQGLVGQPQHFGDGTRLSIL.

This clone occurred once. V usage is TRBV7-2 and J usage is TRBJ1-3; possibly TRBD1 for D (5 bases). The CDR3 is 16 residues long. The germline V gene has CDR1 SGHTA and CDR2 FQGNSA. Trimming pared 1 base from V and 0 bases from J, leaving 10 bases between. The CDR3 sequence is CASSLVRGYSGNTIYF. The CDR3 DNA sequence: TGTGCCAGCAGCTTAGTGCGGGGCTACTCTGGAAACACCATATATTTT.

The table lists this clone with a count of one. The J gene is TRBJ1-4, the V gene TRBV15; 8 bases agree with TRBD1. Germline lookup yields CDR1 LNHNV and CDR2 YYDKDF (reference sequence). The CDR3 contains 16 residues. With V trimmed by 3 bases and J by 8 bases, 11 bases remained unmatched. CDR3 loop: CATSRTPRTGWEKLFF. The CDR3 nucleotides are TGTGCCACCAGCAGGACCCCCAGGACAGGGTGGGAAAAACTGTTTTTT.

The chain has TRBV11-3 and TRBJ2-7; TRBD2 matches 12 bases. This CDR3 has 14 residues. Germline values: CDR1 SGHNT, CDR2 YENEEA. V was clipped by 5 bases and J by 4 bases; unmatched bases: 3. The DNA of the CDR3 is TGTGCCAGCAGCCGGACTAGCGGGGTATACGAGCAGTACTTC. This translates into CASSRTSGVYEQYF. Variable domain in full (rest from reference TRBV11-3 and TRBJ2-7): EAGVVQSPRYKIIEKKQPVAFWCNPISGHNTLYWYLQNLGQGPELLIRYENEEAVDDSQLPKDRFSAERLKGVDSTLKIQPAELGDSAVYLCASSRTSGVYEQYFGPGTRLTVT.

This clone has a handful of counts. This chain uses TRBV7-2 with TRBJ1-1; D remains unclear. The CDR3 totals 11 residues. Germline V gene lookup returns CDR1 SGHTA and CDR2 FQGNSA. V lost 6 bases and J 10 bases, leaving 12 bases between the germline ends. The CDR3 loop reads CASSFAKRAFF. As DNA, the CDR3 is TGTGCCAGCAGTTTCGCCAAGCGAGCTTTCTTT.

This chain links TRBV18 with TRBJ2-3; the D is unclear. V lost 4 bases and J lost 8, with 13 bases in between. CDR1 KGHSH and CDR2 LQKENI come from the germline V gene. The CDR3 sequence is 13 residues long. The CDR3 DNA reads TGTGCCAGCTCACTCCCTGGTGCGGCTACGCAGTATTTT. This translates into CASSLPGAATQYF.

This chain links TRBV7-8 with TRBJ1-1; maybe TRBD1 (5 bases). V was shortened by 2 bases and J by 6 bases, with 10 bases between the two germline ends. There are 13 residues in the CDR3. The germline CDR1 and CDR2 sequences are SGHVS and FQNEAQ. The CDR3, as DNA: TGTGCCAGCAGCTTATGGGGCAGGGCTGAAGCTTTCTTT. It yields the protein CASSLWGRAEAFF.

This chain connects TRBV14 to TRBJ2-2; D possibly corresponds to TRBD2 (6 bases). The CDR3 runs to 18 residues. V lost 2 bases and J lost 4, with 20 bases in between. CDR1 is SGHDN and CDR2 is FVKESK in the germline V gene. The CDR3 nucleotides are TGTGCCAGCAGCCAAAAACTCGCCTCGGGACTCTCCACCGGGGAGCTGTTTTTT. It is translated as CASSQKLASGLSTGELFF.

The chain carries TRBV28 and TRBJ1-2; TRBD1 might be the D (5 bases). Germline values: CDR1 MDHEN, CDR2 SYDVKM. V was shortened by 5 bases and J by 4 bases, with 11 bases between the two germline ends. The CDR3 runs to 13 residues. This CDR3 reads CASSPSTAYGYTF. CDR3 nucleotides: TGTGCCAGCAGTCCCTCGACAGCCTATGGCTACACCTTC.

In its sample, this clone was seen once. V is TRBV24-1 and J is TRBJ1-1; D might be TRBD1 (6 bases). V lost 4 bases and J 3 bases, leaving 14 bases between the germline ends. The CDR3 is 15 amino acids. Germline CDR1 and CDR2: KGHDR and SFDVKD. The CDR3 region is CATSESTGKYTEAFF. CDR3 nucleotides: TGTGCCACCAGTGAGAGTACAGGGAAATACACTGAAGCTTTCTTT.

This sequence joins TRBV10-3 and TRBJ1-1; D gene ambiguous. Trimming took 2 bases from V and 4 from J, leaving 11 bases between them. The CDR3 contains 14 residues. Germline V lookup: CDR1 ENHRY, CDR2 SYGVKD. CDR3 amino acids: CAISEAVMGTEAFF. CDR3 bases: TGTGCCATCAGTGAGGCGGTGATGGGCACTGAAGCTTTCTTT.

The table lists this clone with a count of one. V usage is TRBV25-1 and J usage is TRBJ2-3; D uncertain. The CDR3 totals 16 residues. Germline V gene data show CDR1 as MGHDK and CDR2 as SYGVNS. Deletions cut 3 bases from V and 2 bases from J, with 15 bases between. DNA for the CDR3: TGTGCCAGCAGTGACCCGACATGGTACCACACAGATACGCAGTATTTT. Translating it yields CASSDPTWYHTDTQYF.

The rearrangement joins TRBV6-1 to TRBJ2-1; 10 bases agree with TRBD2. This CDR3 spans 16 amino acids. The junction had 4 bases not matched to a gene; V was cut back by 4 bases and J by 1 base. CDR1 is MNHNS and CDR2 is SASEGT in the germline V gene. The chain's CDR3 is CASSAIAGGSYNEQFF. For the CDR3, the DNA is TGTGCCAGCAGTGCAATAGCGGGGGGTTCCTACAATGAGCAGTTCTTC.

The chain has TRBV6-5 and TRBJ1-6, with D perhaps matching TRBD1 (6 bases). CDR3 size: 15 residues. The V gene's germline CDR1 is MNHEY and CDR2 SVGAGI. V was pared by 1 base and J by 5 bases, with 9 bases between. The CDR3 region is CASSYWTVNNSPLHF. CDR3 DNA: TGTGCCAGCAGTTACTGGACAGTAAATAATTCACCCCTCCACTTT.

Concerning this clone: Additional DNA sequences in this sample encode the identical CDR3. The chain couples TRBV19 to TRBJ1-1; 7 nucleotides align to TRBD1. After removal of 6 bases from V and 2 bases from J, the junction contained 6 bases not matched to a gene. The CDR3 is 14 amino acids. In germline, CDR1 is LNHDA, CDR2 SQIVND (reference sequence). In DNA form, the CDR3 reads TGTGCCAGTAGGGAGACAGGGCCTAACACTGAAGCTTTCTTT. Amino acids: CASRETGPNTEAFF. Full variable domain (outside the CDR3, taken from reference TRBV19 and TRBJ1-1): DGGITQSPKYLFRKEGQNVTLSCEQNLNHDAMYWYRQDPGQGLRLIYYSQIVNDFQKGDIAEGYSVSREKKESFPLTVTSAQKNPTAFYLCASRETGPNTEAFFGQGTRLTVV.

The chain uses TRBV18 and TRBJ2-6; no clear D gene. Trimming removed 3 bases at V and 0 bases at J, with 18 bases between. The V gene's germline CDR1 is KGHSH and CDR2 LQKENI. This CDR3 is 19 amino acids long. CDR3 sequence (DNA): TGTGCCAGCTCACCGGCAGGATCCGCTCCGAGCTCTGGGGCCAACGTCCTGACTTTC. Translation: CASSPAGSAPSSGANVLTF. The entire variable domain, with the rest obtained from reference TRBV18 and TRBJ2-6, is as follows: NAGVMQNPRHLVRRRGQEARLRCSPMKGHSHVYWYRQLPEEGLKFMVYLQKENIIDESGMPKERFSAEFPKEGPSILRIQQVVRGDSAAYFCASSPAGSAPSSGANVLTFGAGSRLTVL.

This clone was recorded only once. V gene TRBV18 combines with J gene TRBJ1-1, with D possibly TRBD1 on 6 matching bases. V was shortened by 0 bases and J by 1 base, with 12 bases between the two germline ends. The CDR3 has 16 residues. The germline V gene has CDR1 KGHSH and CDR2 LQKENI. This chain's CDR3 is CASSPPIGTKNTEAFF. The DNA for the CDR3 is TGTGCCAGCTCACCACCGATTGGGACAAAGAACACTGAAGCTTTCTTT.

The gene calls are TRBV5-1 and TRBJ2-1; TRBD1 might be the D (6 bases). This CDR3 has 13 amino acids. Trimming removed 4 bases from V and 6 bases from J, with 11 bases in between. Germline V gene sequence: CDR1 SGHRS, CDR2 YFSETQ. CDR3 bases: TGCGCCAGCAGCCAGGGACAAGTCAATGAGCAGTTCTTC. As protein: CASSQGQVNEQFF.

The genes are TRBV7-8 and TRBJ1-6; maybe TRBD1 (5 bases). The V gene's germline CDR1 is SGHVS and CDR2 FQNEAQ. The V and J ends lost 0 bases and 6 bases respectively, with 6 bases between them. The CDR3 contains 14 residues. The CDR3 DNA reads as TGTGCCAGCAGCTTAGCTGGGGCTAATTCACCCCTCCACTTT. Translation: CASSLAGANSPLHF.

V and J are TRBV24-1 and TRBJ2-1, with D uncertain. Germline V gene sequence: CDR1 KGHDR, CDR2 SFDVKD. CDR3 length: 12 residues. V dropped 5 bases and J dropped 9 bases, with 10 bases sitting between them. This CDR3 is CATSASSVEQFF. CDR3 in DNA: TGTGCCACCAGTGCTTCCTCCGTTGAGCAGTTCTTC.